Below, one T cell receptor beta chain is given with its context. Its antigen is not yet known. It has no much larger one-base neighbor in the sample; base qualities were not kept. The germline V gene (reference sequence) gives CDR1 as WNHNN and CDR2 as SYGVQD. Its CDR3 holds 15 amino acids, cysteine through phenylalanine. Here the CDR3 DNA is all that survives: 45 bases in frame from base 1. The germline ends are 19 bases apart after V is trimmed by 7 bases and J by 4 bases. The data are from a study of T cell responses to AZD1222 COVID-19 vaccine (dated by TCRdb to about 2021). Regarding the complete study: AZD1222 recipients given second doses at about 4 weeks or at about 12 weeks were pooled, since spike-specific TCR depth and breadth were not found to differ between the two schedules. TCR sequencing was performed for about 250 trial participants, of whom about 210 were given two doses of AZD1222 and around 25 were given two doses of MenACWY control vaccine. Trial participants were enrolled into age subgroups of 18-55, 56-69 and 70-plus years, which contained approximately 150, 30 and 60 TCR-sequenced participants, respectively.

The time point tag for this specimen amounts to: baseline before first vaccination. Vaccinee samples were obtained from the UK trials COV001 and COV002, which included a single-blind randomized controlled phase 2/3 trial of AZD1222 (ChAdOx1 nCoV-19) in healthy adults. For TCRbeta chain sequencing, PBMC samples from trial participants were taken at day 0 and at day 28 after the second dose. The CDR3 regions of human TCRbeta chains were analyzed by immunosequencing. The original pipeline was this. Repertoire TCRs were matched against a reference library of SARS-CoV-2-specific TCRs generated with the MIRA antigen-specificity platform. Breadth was defined as the fraction of unique TCRs that were SARS-CoV-2-associated. Depth was defined as the fraction of total T cells that were SARS-CoV-2-associated. Each spike-specific TCR was assigned to its reactive spike region and to a CD4 or CD8 class using the MIRA data. Log10-transformed breadth and depth values were compared by one-way ANOVA with Sidak's multiple comparisons tests. The table was pulled from immuneACCESS by TCRdb, which kept in-frame rearrangements only. Such tables lose some clones; where checked, under half of the loss comes from unresolved V genes, and the rest has no known cause. That table is the source of V, J and clone size, and D and trimming were worked out from the DNA. Within this sample are 120,000 or so clones, with over 75% of them counted one time only. Together, the top ten hold about 8.5% of the sample.

What the work shows at the level of the full study, not this receptor alone: Because no day 14 peak-response samples were available, repertoires were characterized only after the peak T cell response. Conclusions about previously exposed vaccinees are limited, since just five to seven AZD1222 recipients were seropositive for SARS-CoV-2 at baseline. Epitopes outside the regions mutated in the B.1.351 and B.1.1.7 variants were reportedly recognized by nearly half of the unique spike-specific TCRs. The 56-69-year group was small, and its depth increase did not reach significance, likely because of low power. Participants were mostly white British, with more females than males. The authors suggested clonal diversity may have been underestimated. Vaccine-associated CD4 TCRs spanned the whole spike protein, with dominant responses in regions 160-218 and 743-854. A significant rise in spike-specific TCR breadth and depth was observed after two AZD1222 doses relative to day 0 and relative to MenACWY recipients.

The chain is encoded by TRBV10-1 joined to TRBJ1-1; tentative D gene TRBD1, with 5 bases matching. The sequencing used peripheral blood, collected on day 0 of AZD1222 vaccination. The origin of this receptor is an adult in good health. Read as DNA, the sequence is TGCGCCAGCACCTATCTTTGGGGCCTTGGCACTGAAGCTTTCTTT. Its protein product is CASTYLWGLGTEAFF.